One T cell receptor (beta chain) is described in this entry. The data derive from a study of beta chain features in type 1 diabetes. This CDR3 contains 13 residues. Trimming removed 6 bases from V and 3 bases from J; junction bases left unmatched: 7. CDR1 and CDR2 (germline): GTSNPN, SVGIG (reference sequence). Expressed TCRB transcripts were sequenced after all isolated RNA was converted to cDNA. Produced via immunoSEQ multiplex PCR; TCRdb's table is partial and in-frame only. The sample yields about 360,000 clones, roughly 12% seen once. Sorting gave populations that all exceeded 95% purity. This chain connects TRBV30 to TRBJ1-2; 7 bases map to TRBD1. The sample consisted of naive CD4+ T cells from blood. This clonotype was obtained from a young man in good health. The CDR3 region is CACARGRDYGYTF. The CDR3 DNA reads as TGTGCCTGTGCCAGGGGGAGAGACTATGGCTACACCTTC.